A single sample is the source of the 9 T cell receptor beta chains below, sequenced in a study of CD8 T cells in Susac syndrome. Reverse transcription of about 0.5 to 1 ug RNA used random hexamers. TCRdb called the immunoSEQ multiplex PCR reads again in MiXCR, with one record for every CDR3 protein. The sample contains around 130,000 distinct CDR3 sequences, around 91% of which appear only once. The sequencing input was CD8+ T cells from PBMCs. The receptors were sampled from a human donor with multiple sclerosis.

CDR3 loop: CASSIMQLGANVLTF. CDR3 nucleotides: TGTGCCAGTAGTATTATGCAGCTAGGGGCCAACGTCCTGACTTTC. The gene calls are TRBV19 and TRBJ2-6; no definite D call. The CDR3 covers 15 residues. Per germline, CDR1 LNHDA and CDR2 SQIVND (reference sequence). V was pared by 3 bases and J by 4 bases, with 10 bases between.

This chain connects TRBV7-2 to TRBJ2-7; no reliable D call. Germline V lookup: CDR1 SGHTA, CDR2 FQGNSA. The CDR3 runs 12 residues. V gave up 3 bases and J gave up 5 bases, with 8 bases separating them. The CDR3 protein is CASSLVVDEQYF. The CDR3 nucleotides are TGTGCCAGCAGCTTGGTGGTTGACGAGCAGTACTTC.

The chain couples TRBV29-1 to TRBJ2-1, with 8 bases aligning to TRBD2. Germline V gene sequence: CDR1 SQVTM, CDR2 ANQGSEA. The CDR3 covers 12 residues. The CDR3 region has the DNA TGCAGTGCTGCGGGACTAGTCAATGAGCAGTTCTTC. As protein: CSAAGLVNEQFF.

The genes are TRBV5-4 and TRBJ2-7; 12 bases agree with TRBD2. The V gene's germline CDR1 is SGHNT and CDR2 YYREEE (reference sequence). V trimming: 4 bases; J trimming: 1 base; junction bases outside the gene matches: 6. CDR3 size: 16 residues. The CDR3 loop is CASSNPGTSGSYEQYF. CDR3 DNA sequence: TGTGCCAGCAGCAACCCCGGGACTAGCGGGTCCTACGAGCAGTACTTC.

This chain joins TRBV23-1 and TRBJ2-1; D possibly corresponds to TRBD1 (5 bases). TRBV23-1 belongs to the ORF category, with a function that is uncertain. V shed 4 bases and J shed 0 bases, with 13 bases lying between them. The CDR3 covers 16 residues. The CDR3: CASSPPGHHSYNEQFF. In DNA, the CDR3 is TGCGCCAGCAGTCCCCCAGGGCACCACTCCTACAATGAGCAGTTCTTC.

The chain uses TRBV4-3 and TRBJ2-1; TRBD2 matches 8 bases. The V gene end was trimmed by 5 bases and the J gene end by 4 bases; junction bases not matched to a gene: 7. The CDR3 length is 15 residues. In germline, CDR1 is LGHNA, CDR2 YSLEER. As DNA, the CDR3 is TGCGCCAGCAGCTCCCGGGGGGGTGTATACAATGAGCAGTTCTTC. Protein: CASSSRGGVYNEQFF.

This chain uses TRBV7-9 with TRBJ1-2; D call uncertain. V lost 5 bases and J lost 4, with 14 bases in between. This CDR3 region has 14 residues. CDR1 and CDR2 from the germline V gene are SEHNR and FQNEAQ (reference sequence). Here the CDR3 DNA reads TGTGCCAGCAGCCCCCGGGAGAATATCTATGGCTACACCTTC. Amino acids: CASSPRENIYGYTF.

The CDR3 DNA follows: TGTGCCAGCAGTTACCCGGGGGAGGATACGCAGTATTTT. Amino acids: CASSYPGEDTQYF. The chain couples TRBV28 to TRBJ2-3; D may be TRBD2 (6 bases). Trimming cost V 4 bases and J 6 bases, with 11 bases left between them. CDR1 is MDHEN, CDR2 SYDVKM, per germline. The CDR3 loop spans 13 amino acids.

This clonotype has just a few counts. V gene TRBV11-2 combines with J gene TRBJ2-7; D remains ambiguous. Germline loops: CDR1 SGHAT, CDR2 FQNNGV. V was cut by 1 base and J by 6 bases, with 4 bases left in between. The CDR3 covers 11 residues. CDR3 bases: TGTGCCAGCAGCTTAGCCGGCGAGCAGTACTTC. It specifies CASSLAGEQYF.